These T cell receptor beta chains were read from a single sample in a study of Ad26.COV2.S vaccination and SARS-CoV-2 variants. Profiled with immunoSEQ multiplex PCR; TCRdb holds only in-frame clones, not every one. The sample comprises 380,000 or so clones, 80% to 90% of which are singletons, and around 7.3% rests with the top ten. Here the sequenced sample was peripheral blood, taken in a trial of Ad26.COV2.S vaccine versus placebo. The receptors stem from a person between 18 and 59 years old who received the Ad26.COV2.S COVID-19 vaccine or a placebo. CDR3s include the opening cysteine and the closing phenylalanine or tryptophan. D genes are given only for firm matches. Expanded clones get a size class; other rows say once, few or many, or leave the size out.

clone_size	d_call	v_call	j_call	cdr3_aa	cdr3_nt
few	NA	TRBV5-1	TRBJ1-1	CASSSEKAEAFF	TGCGCCAGCAGCTCCGAGAAGGCTGAAGCTTTCTTT
NA	TRBD2	TRBV10-3	TRBJ2-1	CAIQRREGSSYNEQFF	TGTGCCATCCAACGGCGGGAGGGGAGCTCCTACAATGAGCAGTTCTTC
few	NA	TRBV4-1	TRBJ1-5	CASSQGSGVSNQPQHF	TGCGCCAGCAGCCAAGGGTCTGGTGTTAGCAATCAGCCCCAGCATTTT
NA	TRBD1	TRBV27	TRBJ1-2	CASSSRTGSYGYTF	TGTGCCAGCAGTTCGAGGACAGGGTCCTATGGCTACACCTTC
NA	NA	TRBV5-6	TRBJ2-4	CASSFGWGAKNIQYF	TGTGCCAGCAGCTTCGGTTGGGGAGCCAAAAACATTCAGTACTTC
NA	TRBD2	TRBV19	TRBJ2-3	CASRRGAGGPTDTQYF	TGTGCCAGTAGGCGGGGAGCGGGGGGGCCGACAGATACGCAGTATTTT
NA	NA	TRBV29-1	TRBJ2-1	CSVGHPIVF	TGCAGCGTGGGGCACCCCATAGTCTTC
NA	TRBD1	TRBV6-4	TRBJ2-2	CASRTGRTGELFF	TGTGCCAGCCGGACAGGGAGAACCGGGGAGCTGTTTTTT
NA	NA	TRBV7-2	TRBJ2-1	CASSSPRGTRGLGQFF	TGTGCCAGCAGCTCACCGAGGGGGACTCGCGGTCTTGGGCAGTTCTTC
NA	TRBD1	TRBV5-1	TRBJ1-5	CASSLVAGGGQPQHF	TGCGCCAGCAGCTTGGTTGCAGGGGGGGGTCAGCCCCAGCATTTT
NA	TRBD1	TRBV6-5	TRBJ2-1	CASSYPGQGGNEQFF	TGTGCCAGCAGTTACCCGGGACAGGGAGGAAATGAGCAGTTCTTC
NA	NA	TRBV27	TRBJ1-2	CASSLQPRYGYTF	TGTGCCAGCAGTTTACAGCCTCGGTATGGCTACACCTTC
NA	TRBD1	TRBV6-5	TRBJ1-1	CASSVKLGQGPEAFF	TGTGCCAGCAGCGTAAAGTTGGGACAGGGTCCTGAAGCTTTCTTT
few	TRBD1	TRBV18	TRBJ2-1	CASSPYRDRAGNEQFF	TGTGCCAGCTCACCCTATAGGGACAGGGCGGGTAATGAGCAGTTCTTC
few	NA	TRBV4-3	TRBJ1-2	CASSQPEGYGYTF	TGCGCCAGCAGCCAACCCGAAGGCTATGGCTACACCTTC
NA	TRBD2	TRBV9	TRBJ2-5	CASSPRLGGLQETQYF	TGTGCCAGCAGCCCCCGCCTGGGAGGGCTCCAAGAGACCCAGTACTTC
few	NA	TRBV7-2	TRBJ1-1	CASSPQGTEAFF	TGTGCCAGCAGCCCCCAGGGGACTGAAGCTTTCTTT
few	NA	TRBV9	TRBJ1-1	CASSASHGGVGEAFF	TGTGCCAGCAGCGCCTCCCACGGGGGCGTAGGTGAGGCTTTCTTT
few	NA	TRBV28	TRBJ2-7	CASSVRRNEQYF	TGTGCCAGCAGTGTGAGGAGGAACGAGCAGTACTTC
NA	TRBD1	TRBV6-2/TRBV6-3	TRBJ2-7	CASSYGPGQGSTEQYF	TGTGCCAGCAGTTACGGACCGGGACAGGGGTCAACCGAGCAGTACTTC
NA	NA	TRBV19	TRBJ2-3	CASSIGTDTQYF	TGTGCCAGTAGTATAGGTACAGATACGCAGTATTTT
NA	NA	TRBV6-5	TRBJ2-2	CASSYESRRGELFF	TGTGCCAGCAGTTATGAGTCCCGGCGCGGGGAGCTGTTTTTT
NA	NA	TRBV5-1	TRBJ2-1	CASSLTPQDNEQFF	TGCGCCAGCAGCTTAACTCCACAAGACAATGAGCAGTTCTTC
NA	NA	TRBV5-6	TRBJ2-7	CASSVPGTTYEQYF	TGTGCCAGCAGCGTCCCCGGCACGACCTACGAGCAGTACTTC
NA	TRBD2	TRBV7-3	TRBJ2-3	CASSPGLAGSTDTQYF	TGTGCCAGCAGCCCAGGACTAGCGGGGAGCACAGATACGCAGTATTTT
NA	TRBD1	TRBV7-2	TRBJ1-1	CASSSPPGTGRAFF	TGTGCCAGCAGCTCGCCCCCGGGGACAGGAAGGGCTTTCTTT
once	TRBD2	TRBV7-2	TRBJ2-7	CASREGGGDTYEQYF	TGTGCCAGCAGAGAAGGCGGGGGGGATACCTACGAGCAGTACTTC
NA	NA	TRBV5-6	TRBJ2-2	CASSFGVLNTGELFF	TGTGCCAGCAGCTTTGGGGTGCTGAACACCGGGGAGCTGTTTTTT
NA	NA	TRBV27	TRBJ2-4	CASSYTPSVAKNIQYF	TGTGCCAGCAGTTACACCCCATCGGTGGCCAAAAACATTCAGTACTTC
NA	TRBD1	TRBV29-1	TRBJ2-1	CSAHRGTTYNEQFF	TGCAGCGCGCACAGGGGGACAACCTACAATGAGCAGTTCTTC
NA	NA	TRBV5-1	TRBJ2-3	CASSVGQGSADTQYF	TGCGCCAGCAGCGTAGGCCAGGGGAGCGCAGATACGCAGTATTTT
NA	TRBD1	TRBV5-1	TRBJ1-2	CASSFLTGGVNYGYTF	TGCGCCAGCAGCTTCCTCACAGGGGGCGTCAACTATGGCTACACCTTC